This T cell receptor (beta chain) was obtained from a study of identical twins (dated by TCRdb to the mid-2010s). A note on the overall study: TCR alpha and beta repertoires from monozygotic twins, unrelated adults of various ages and cord blood were deep-sequenced to test whether fetal clonotypes persist. Replicate twin experiments were performed at different times using different library preparation protocols to rule out contamination.

The library came from 5' RACE. This sample was sequenced with an Illumina HiSeq 2000. Template switching introduced a universal primer binding site; the final cDNA contained a unique molecular identifier, enabling accurate counting of TCR cDNA molecules. First-strand cDNA for TCR alpha and beta chains was synthesized from specific primers in the conserved constant-segment region. To control for contamination, each cDNA library was double barcoded with a SMART-Mk sample barcode plus Illumina barcodes. TruSeq adapter sequences and Illumina sample barcodes were added in two successive PCR steps. The TCR alpha and beta cDNA libraries were sequenced on the Illumina HiSeq platform using custom primers. The original methods were these. Raw reads were processed with MiGEC to extract unique molecular identifiers, and MiXCR was used to determine CDR3 positions. For each individual, recombination models were inferred using an EM algorithm with the repgenHMM and IGoR tools. Shared clonotype analysis was performed with the tcR package in R, normalizing sharing by the product of cloneset sizes. Out-of-frame nonproductive sequences were analyzed to study raw recombination free of thymic and clonal selection effects. TCRdb trimmed public reads at Q25 via fastp, called clones via MiXCR and kept in-frame beta chains. Entries are consolidated by CDR3 protein sequence, retaining the most common genes and DNA. These V and J calls derive from TCRdb rather than the authors' analysis. For this sample there are fewer than 900,000 distinct CDR3 sequences; about 20% appear just once. The ten top clones hold around 14% of the sample.

This clonotype was seen many times. Its recognized antigen is unknown. No base quality values were provided; no much bigger clone lies one nucleotide off. What the research found in general, with its limitations: Compared with coincidental sharing between unrelated individuals, an excess of low generation-probability sequences was observed among out-of-frame TCR alpha sequences shared between twins. Invariant T cells such as MAIT and iNKT could partly confound zero-insertion analyses, though diverse VJ usage argued against this for most clonotypes. Fewer insertions were carried by abundant cord blood beta clonotypes; a weaker similar trend was observed in young adult naive repertoires, while no such trend was observed in memory repertoires. Conclusions relied on cross-sectional statistical analysis, since the same donors could not be followed over many years. The excess sharing between twins in beta out-of-frame sequences was weaker because fewer shared sequences reduced the signal-to-noise ratio. In monozygotic twins, recombination models systematically underestimated out-of-frame TCR alpha sharing, but the models matched the sharing seen between unrelated individuals.

V is cut by 3 bases and J by 1 base, and the space between the germline ends is 11 bases. The CDR3 contains 15 residues, cysteine and phenylalanine counted. Of all the DNA, just the CDR3 is kept, 45 bases in frame from base 1. Taken from the germline V gene, the CDR1 and CDR2 loops are SGHAT and FQNNGV. Every donor was a healthy Caucasian. Three pairs of female monozygotic twins, all aged 18 to 29 years, were included in the twin cohort. The RNA used for TCR libraries was isolated from peripheral blood mononuclear cells. These data also featured in a second study, about T cells expressing NK-cell markers. That second publication adds: Three sorted T-cell subsets (CD3+CD56+NKG2C+, CD3+CD56+NKG2C- and CD3+CD56-NKG2C+) from eight donors had their TCR beta-chain repertoires profiled. Of the eight sequenced donors, seven were found to be HCMV-seropositive and one was found to be HCMV-seronegative. In several experiments an anti-gammadeltaTCR antibody was added to restrict sorting to alphabetaTCR-expressing T cells. In six donors, the dominant CD3+CD56+NKG2C+ clonotypes ranked among the top 10 CD8+ clonotypes, making up roughly 1.0-7.5% of CD8+ T cells. Those dominant clonotypes were again the most abundant among CD3+CD56-NKG2C+ cells in a handful of donors, at roughly 25-65%. It remained unclear whether the expanded NKG2C-expressing T cell clones were specific for HCMV antigens. The study sequenced eight donors, all healthy volunteers chosen at random: three men and five women. HCMV serostatus was determined by detecting HCMV-specific IgG in serum with a commercial ELISA kit. For roughly 6 donors, bulk peripheral blood T-cell repertoires were also sequenced from unsorted PBMC. MIGEC was used to demultiplex reads and group the reads by UMI, and MiTCR was used to assemble and quantify clonotypes. To exclude erroneous sequences, any TCR cDNA sequence not supported by at least two reads was discarded. The tcR package was used for downstream repertoire analysis, with clonotypes matched between fractions based on CDR3 nucleotide sequence plus V segment. VDJmatch was used to annotate antigen specificity against VDJdb, with one amino acid substitution allowed in CDR3.

This TCR derives from a woman aged 18-35 years in good health. The sample comprised PBMCs. The rearrangement joined TRBV11-2 to TRBJ2-3, and TRBD1 may be the D gene, going by 6 matching bases. The nucleotide sequence is TGTGCCAGCAGCTTCGCAGGGGCTCGCACAGATACGCAGTATTTT. Its translation is CASSFAGARTDTQYF.